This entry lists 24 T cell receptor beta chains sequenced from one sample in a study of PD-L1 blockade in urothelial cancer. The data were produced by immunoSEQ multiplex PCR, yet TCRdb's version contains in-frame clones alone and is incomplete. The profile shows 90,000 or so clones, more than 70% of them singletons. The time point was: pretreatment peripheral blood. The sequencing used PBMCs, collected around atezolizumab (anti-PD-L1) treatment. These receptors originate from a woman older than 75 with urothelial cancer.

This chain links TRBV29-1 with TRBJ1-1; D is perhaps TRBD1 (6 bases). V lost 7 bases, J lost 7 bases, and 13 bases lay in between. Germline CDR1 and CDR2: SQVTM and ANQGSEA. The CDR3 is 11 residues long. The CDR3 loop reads CSAGQLIEAFF. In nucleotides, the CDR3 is TGCAGCGCCGGACAGTTAATTGAAGCTTTCTTT.

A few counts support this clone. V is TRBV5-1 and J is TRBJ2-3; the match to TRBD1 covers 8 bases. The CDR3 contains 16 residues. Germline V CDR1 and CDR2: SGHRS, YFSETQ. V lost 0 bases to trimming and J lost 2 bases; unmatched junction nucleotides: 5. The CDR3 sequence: CASSLAPQGATDTQYF. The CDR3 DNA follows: TGCGCCAGCAGCTTGGCCCCTCAGGGGGCCACAGATACGCAGTATTTT.

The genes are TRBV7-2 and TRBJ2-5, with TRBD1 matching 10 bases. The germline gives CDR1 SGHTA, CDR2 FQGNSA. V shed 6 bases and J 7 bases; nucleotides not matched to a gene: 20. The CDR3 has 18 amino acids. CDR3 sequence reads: CASSLGLSGTGAQGTQYF. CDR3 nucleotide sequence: TGTGCCAGCAGTCTAGGCCTTTCCGGGACAGGGGCTCAGGGGACCCAGTACTTC.

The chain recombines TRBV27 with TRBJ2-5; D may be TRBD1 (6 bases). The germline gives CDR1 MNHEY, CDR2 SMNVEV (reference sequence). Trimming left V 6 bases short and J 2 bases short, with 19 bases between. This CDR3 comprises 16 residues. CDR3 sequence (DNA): TGTGCCAGCAGACCCCGATCAGGGGAGCGTCAAGAGACCCAGTACTTC. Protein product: CASRPRSGERQETQYF.

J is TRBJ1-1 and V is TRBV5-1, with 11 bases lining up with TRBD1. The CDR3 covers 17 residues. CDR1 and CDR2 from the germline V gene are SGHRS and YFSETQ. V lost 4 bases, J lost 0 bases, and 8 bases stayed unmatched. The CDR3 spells CASSPRTGGSMNTEAFF. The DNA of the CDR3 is TGCGCCAGCAGCCCCCGGACAGGGGGCTCTATGAACACTGAAGCTTTCTTT.

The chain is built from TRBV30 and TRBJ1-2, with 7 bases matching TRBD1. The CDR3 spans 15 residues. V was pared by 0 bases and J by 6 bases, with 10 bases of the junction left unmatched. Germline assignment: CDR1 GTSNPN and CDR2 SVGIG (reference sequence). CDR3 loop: CAWSVRSRGVNGYTF. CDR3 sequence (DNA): TGTGCCTGGAGTGTACGGTCCAGGGGGGTGAATGGCTACACCTTC.

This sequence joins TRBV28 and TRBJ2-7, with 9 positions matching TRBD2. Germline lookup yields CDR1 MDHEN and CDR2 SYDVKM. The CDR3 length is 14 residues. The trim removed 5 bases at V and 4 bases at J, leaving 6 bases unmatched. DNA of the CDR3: TGTGCCAGCAGTCTAACTAGCGGGCGATACGAGCAGTACTTC. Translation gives CASSLTSGRYEQYF.

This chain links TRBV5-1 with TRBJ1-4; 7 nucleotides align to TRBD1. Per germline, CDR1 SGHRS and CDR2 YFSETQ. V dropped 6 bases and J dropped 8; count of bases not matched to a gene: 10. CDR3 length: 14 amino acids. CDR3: CASTSQGIGEKLFF. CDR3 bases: TGCGCCAGCACCTCACAGGGGATTGGGGAAAAACTGTTTTTT.

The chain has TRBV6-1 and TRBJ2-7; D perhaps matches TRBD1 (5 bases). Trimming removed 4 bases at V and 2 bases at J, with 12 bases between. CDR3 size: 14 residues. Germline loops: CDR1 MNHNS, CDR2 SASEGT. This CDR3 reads CASSAGAGPYEQYF. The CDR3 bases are TGTGCCAGCAGTGCTGGGGCCGGCCCCTACGAGCAGTACTTC.

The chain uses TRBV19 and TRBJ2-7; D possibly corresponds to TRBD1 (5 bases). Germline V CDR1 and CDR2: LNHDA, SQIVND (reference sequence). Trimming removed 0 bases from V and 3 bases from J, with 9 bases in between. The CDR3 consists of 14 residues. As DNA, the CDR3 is TGTGCCAGTAGTATAGATGCAGGGAACTACGAGCAGTACTTC. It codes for CASSIDAGNYEQYF.

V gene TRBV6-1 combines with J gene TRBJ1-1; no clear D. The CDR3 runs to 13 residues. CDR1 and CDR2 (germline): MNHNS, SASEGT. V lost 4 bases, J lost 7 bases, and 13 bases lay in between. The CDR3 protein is CASSVVAANEAFF. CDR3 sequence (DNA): TGTGCCAGCAGTGTCGTGGCGGCGAATGAAGCTTTCTTT.

The CDR3 reads CASITPGSSYEQYF. CDR3 DNA sequence: TGTGCCAGCATTACCCCGGGGAGCTCCTACGAGCAGTACTTC. The chain has TRBV28 and TRBJ2-7; a possible D gene is TRBD2 (5 bases). The germline gives CDR1 MDHEN, CDR2 SYDVKM. The CDR3 contains 14 residues. Trimming cost V 7 bases and J 0 bases, with 13 bases left between them.

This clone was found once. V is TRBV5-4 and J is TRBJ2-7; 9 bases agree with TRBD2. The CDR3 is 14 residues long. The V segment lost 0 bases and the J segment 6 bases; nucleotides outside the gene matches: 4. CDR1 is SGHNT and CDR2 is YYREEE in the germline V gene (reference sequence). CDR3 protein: CASSLGVAGAEQYF. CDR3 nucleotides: TGTGCCAGCAGCTTGGGAGTAGCGGGAGCCGAGCAGTACTTC.

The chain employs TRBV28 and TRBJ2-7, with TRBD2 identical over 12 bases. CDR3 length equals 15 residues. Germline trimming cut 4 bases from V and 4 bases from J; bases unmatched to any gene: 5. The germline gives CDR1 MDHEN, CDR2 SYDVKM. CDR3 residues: CASSSLAGGIYEQYF. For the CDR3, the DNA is TGTGCCAGCAGTTCACTAGCGGGAGGTATTTACGAGCAGTACTTC.

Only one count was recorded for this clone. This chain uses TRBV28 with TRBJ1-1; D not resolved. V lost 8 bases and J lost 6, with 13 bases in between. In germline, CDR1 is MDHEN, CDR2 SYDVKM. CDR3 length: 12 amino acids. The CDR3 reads CASGSDSAEAFF. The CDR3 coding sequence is TGTGCCAGCGGGAGCGACTCCGCTGAAGCTTTCTTT.

The CDR3 protein is CASSLAFSSYEQYF. CDR3 DNA: TGTGCCAGCAGCTTAGCGTTTTCTTCCTACGAGCAGTACTTC. The rearrangement joins TRBV11-2 to TRBJ2-7; D is ambiguous. CDR1 and CDR2 from the germline V gene are SGHAT and FQNNGV. The CDR3 covers 14 residues. V shed 1 base and J shed 1 base, with 8 bases lying between them.

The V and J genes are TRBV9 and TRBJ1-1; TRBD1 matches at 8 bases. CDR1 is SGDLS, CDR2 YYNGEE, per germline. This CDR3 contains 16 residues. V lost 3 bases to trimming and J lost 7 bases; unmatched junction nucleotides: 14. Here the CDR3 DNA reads TGTGCCAGCAGCGCCAACGCCGGGACAGGAGTTATTGAAGCTTTCTTT. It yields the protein CASSANAGTGVIEAFF.

The CDR3 sequence is CAWGLAGGWSYEQYF. CDR3 sequence (DNA): TGTGCCTGGGGACTAGCGGGAGGTTGGTCCTACGAGCAGTACTTC. The rearrangement joins TRBV30 to TRBJ2-7, with 14 bases lining up with TRBD2. CDR3 length: 15 amino acids. Germline assignment: CDR1 GTSNPN and CDR2 SVGIG (reference sequence). V lost 5 bases to trimming and J lost 1 base; unmatched junction nucleotides: 4.

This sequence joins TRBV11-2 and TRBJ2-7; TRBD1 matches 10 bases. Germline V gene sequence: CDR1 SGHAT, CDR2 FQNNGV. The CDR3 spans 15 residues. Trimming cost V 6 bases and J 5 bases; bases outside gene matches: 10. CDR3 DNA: TGTGCCAGCAGACAGCCGGGACAGGGGACCGACGAGCAGTACTTC. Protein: CASRQPGQGTDEQYF.

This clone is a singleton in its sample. The CDR3 sequence is CASSLAGASTDTQYF. CDR3 sequence (DNA): TGTGCCAGCAGTTTAGCGGGAGCTAGCACAGATACGCAGTATTTT. V is TRBV5-6 and J is TRBJ2-3, with TRBD2 matching over 9 bases. V lost 5 bases, J lost 0 bases, and 4 bases stayed unmatched. Per the germline V gene, CDR1 is SGHDT and CDR2 is YYEEEE. The CDR3 sequence is 15 residues long.

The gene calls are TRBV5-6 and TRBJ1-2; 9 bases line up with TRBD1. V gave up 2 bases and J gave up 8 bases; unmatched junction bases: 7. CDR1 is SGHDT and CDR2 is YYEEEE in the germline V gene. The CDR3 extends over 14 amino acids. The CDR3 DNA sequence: TGTGCCAGCAGCTTCTTGGGGGACAGGGACGGCTACACCTTC. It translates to CASSFLGDRDGYTF.

The CDR3 DNA sequence: TGTGCCAGCAGCGAAAGGGACCCCAAACGAGGACTAGCGGGAACGAACACCGGGGAGCTGTTTTTT. Translation: CASSERDPKRGLAGTNTGELFF. V is TRBV9 and J is TRBJ2-2; 12 bases fit TRBD2. Germline V gene lookup returns CDR1 SGDLS and CDR2 YYNGEE. The CDR3 contains 22 residues. Trimming at V came to 3 bases and at J to 0 bases, leaving 18 bases not matched to a gene.

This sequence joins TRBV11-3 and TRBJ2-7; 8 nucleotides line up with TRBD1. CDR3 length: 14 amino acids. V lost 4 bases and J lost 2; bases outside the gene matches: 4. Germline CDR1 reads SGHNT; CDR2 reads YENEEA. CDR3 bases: TGTGCCAGCAGCTCGGACAGGGCCCCCTACGAGCAGTACTTC. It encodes CASSSDRAPYEQYF.

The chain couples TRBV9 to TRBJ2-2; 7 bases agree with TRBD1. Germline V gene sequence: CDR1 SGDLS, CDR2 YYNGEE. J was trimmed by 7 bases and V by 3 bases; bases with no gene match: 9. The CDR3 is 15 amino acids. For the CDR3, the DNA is TGTGCCAGCAGCGAACTGACAGGGACGGACGGGGAGCTGTTTTTT. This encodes CASSELTGTDGELFF.